This T cell receptor (beta chain) was recovered during a study of shared clonotypes between healthy human individuals. Study-wide background: CD4 naive and memory got three plates each, CD8 naive two, CD8 memory one. Study-wide points: All-four-donor shared clonotypes had higher generation probabilities than non-shared clonotypes did.

Original methodology: There were no quality scores in the junction-only immunoSEQ sequences, so filtering differed. Only in-frame clones appear in the TCRdb table, and some are missing; sequencing was by immunoSEQ multiplex PCR. The DNA gave D and trimming, while V, J and clone size come from that table. The sample contains roughly 2,500,000 clones, approximately 93% of which appear only once. Concerning this clone: Antigen: not known.

Healthy and HIV-negative, the adult donors had no recent acute infections or vaccinations. The sequenced sample was naive CD4+ T cells from PBMCs. Subset noted: CD45RA+ positively selected. The TCR originated in a man younger than 35 in good health. Some clones in this sample may be carry-over from other donors' samples.

The CDR3 region is CSVRDSLSTDTQYF. CDR3 bases: TGCAGCGTTCGGGACAGCCTCAGCACAGATACGCAGTATTTT. The chain combines TRBV29-1 with TRBJ2-3; 7 nucleotides line up with TRBD1. The CDR3 is 14 residues long. Germline values: CDR1 SQVTM, CDR2 ANQGSEA. V dropped 5 bases and J dropped 0; count of bases not matched to a gene: 5.